This passage covers 20 T cell receptor beta chains from one sample sequenced in a study of blood T cells in healthy people across ages. It was with a sample-barcoded 5' primer and a J-beta primer mix that a second PCR of roughly 7 to 12 cycles was run. MiXCR, run by TCRdb on the 5' RACE reads, gives a single entry per CDR3 protein. Of just under 550,000 distinct CDR3 sequences detected, about 25% appear once; the ten largest clones hold 8.7%. These sequences were also reported in another study, on T cells of mothers and their children.

The material sequenced was blood. These receptors originate from a boy aged 5-17 years in good health.

The sample holds a few counts of this clonotype. This rearrangement joins TRBV9 to TRBJ2-2; D gene ambiguous. The CDR3 extends over 15 amino acids. V was pared by 0 bases and J by 2 bases, with 8 bases between. Germline CDR1 is SGDLS and CDR2 is YYNGEE. The CDR3 protein is CASSVGPENTGELFF. For the CDR3, the DNA is TGTGCCAGCAGCGTAGGTCCCGAAAACACCGGGGAGCTGTTTTTT.

This chain connects TRBV7-9 to TRBJ2-3; D gene unclear. Trimming left V 5 bases short and J 0 bases short, with 9 bases between. Germline V gives CDR1 SEHNR, CDR2 FQNEAQ (reference sequence). The CDR3 contains 14 residues. The CDR3 is CASSARSSTDTQYF. The CDR3 DNA is TGTGCCAGCAGCGCAAGGTCTAGCACAGATACGCAGTATTTT.

In this sample, this clonotype turned up a few times. V gene TRBV7-9 combines with J gene TRBJ2-7; D gene ambiguous. The V gene lost 2 bases and the J gene lost 7 bases, with 15 bases spanning the gap. There are 14 residues in the CDR3. Germline V gene sequence: CDR1 SEHNR, CDR2 FQNEAQ (reference sequence). Here the CDR3 DNA reads TGTGCCAGCAGCTTACGTCTGGGGTCGGAGGAGCAGTACTTC. The encoded protein is CASSLRLGSEEQYF.

The table lists this clonotype with a few counts. The chain has TRBV6-5 and TRBJ1-3; no firm D call. The germline V gene has CDR1 MNHEY and CDR2 SVGAGI. V was shortened by 6 bases and J by 1 base, with 7 bases between the two germline ends. This CDR3 region has 13 residues. The CDR3 is CASRGLSGNTIYF. CDR3 bases: TGTGCCAGCAGGGGATTGTCTGGAAACACCATATATTTT.

The chain combines TRBV11-2 with TRBJ2-2, with unresolved D. The CDR3 consists of 14 residues. The germline V gene has CDR1 SGHAT and CDR2 FQNNGV. Trimming removed 10 bases from V and 0 bases from J, with 12 bases in between. The CDR3 here is CATSEQTNTGELFF. CDR3 DNA: TGTGCCACCTCTGAGCAGACGAACACCGGGGAGCTGTTTTTT. Supplemented by reference TRBV11-2 and TRBJ2-2, the full variable domain reads EAGVAQSPRYKIIEKRQSVAFWCNPISGHATLYWYQQILGQGPKLLIQFQNNGVVDDSQLPKDRFSAERLKGVDSTLKIQPAKLEDSAVYLCATSEQTNTGELFFGEGSRLTVL.

Only one count was recorded for this clonotype. The rearrangement uses TRBV11-2 and TRBJ1-2, with 7 nucleotides matching TRBD1. There are 18 residues in the CDR3. The V gene's germline CDR1 is SGHAT and CDR2 FQNNGV. V shed 1 base, J shed 8 bases, and the junction held 19 bases outside the gene matches. This CDR3 reads CASSLGRGQSPYGGGYTF. CDR3 DNA: TGTGCCAGCAGCTTAGGGAGGGGACAGAGCCCGTACGGGGGCGGCTACACCTTC.

This clonotype occurred a few times. The chain couples TRBV11-2 to TRBJ2-5, with 9 bases that match TRBD1. Looked up from germline, CDR1 is SGHAT and CDR2 is FQNNGV. The length of the CDR3 is 15 residues. Losses at the gene ends were 6 bases for V and 9 bases for J; bases not matched to a gene: 14. CDR3 protein: CASSPKTGGSVSQYF. The CDR3 coding sequence is TGTGCCAGCAGTCCCAAGACAGGGGGTTCGGTGTCCCAGTACTTC. Combining the CDR3 with reference TRBV11-2 and TRBJ2-5 gives the whole variable domain EAGVAQSPRYKIIEKRQSVAFWCNPISGHATLYWYQQILGQGPKLLIQFQNNGVVDDSQLPKDRFSAERLKGVDSTLKIQPAKLEDSAVYLCASSPKTGGSVSQYFGPGTRLLVL.

This clonotype was seen a few times. The chain is built from TRBV29-1 and TRBJ2-5, with D unresolved. The CDR3 length is 12 residues. The V end lost 3 bases, the J end lost 1 base, and 6 bases lay between the germline ends. Germline V gene data show CDR1 as SQVTM and CDR2 as ANQGSEA. CDR3 DNA sequence: TGCAGCGTTGACAGCATCCAAGAGACCCAGTACTTC. Translating it yields CSVDSIQETQYF.

The sample holds a few counts of this clonotype. An end of the junction does not agree with germline; a read error may underlie this. J is TRBJ2-1 and V is TRBV4-1, with D unclear. Matching the DNA end better, TRBJ2-5 makes the J call doubtful. Germline V lookup: CDR1 MGHRA, CDR2 YSYEKL. The CDR3 is 17 residues long. This CDR3 is CASSQEDTSPGQGTQYF. CDR3 DNA: TGCGCCAGCAGCCAAGAGGATACGAGCCCCGGCCAAGGGACCCAGTACTTC.

The CDR3 DNA reads TGTGCCAGCAGCTTAGCAGCGGGGGGTTATTACGAGCAGTACTTC. Translated, it gives CASSLAAGGYYEQYF. The chain has TRBV7-2 and TRBJ2-7; TRBD2 matches at 9 bases. The length of the CDR3 is 15 residues. V lost 0 bases to trimming and J lost 4 bases; unmatched junction nucleotides: 4. The germline gives CDR1 SGHTA, CDR2 FQGNSA.

The chain employs TRBV28 and TRBJ2-1; 7 positions agree with TRBD1. Losses at the gene ends were 2 bases for V and 1 base for J; bases not matched to a gene: 5. The CDR3 consists of 16 residues. Germline V gene sequence: CDR1 MDHEN, CDR2 SYDVKM. The CDR3 spells CASSLEGTDSYNEQFF. CDR3 DNA: TGTGCCAGCAGTTTAGAGGGGACAGATTCCTACAATGAGCAGTTCTTC.

The table lists this clonotype with a few counts. The DNA for the CDR3 is TGTGCCAGCAGCTTATACGGCGCCGACTACGAGCAGTACTTC. Protein sequence: CASSLYGADYEQYF. The chain uses TRBV7-8 and TRBJ2-7; D remains ambiguous. Germline CDR1 and CDR2: SGHVS and FQNEAQ. V lost 2 bases to trimming and J lost 3 bases, with 11 bases between them. CDR3 length: 14 residues.

The genes are TRBV12-3 or TRBV12-4 and TRBJ2-4; D possibly corresponds to TRBD2 (5 bases). Trimming removed 3 bases at V and 7 bases at J, with 10 bases between. The CDR3 has 13 amino acids. CDR3 in amino acids: CASSLGVSNIQYF. The CDR3 DNA follows: TGTGCCAGCAGTTTGGGAGTTTCCAACATTCAGTACTTC.

This chain uses TRBV7-8 with TRBJ2-1, with D perhaps matching TRBD2 (6 bases). The V gene's germline CDR1 is SGHVS and CDR2 FQNEAQ. This CDR3 contains 15 residues. Trimming took off 1 base at V and 6 bases at J, with 13 bases between the two ends. CDR3: CASSLVLGAGNEQFF. The CDR3 bases are TGTGCCAGCAGCTTAGTCTTGGGAGCGGGCAATGAGCAGTTCTTC. Complete variable domain (other parts from reference TRBV7-8 and TRBJ2-1): GAGVSQSPRYKVAKRGQDVALRCDPISGHVSLFWYQQALGQGPEFLTYFQNEAQLDKSGLPSDRFFAERPEGSVSTLKIQRTQQEDSAVYLCASSLVLGAGNEQFFGPGTRLTVL.

This clonotype occurred a few times. This rearrangement joins TRBV7-2 to TRBJ2-5; D call uncertain. Matching the DNA end better, TRBJ2-7 makes the J call doubtful. Germline V CDR1 and CDR2: SGHTA, FQGNSA. CDR3 length equals 11 residues. The CDR3: CASSIGSEQYF. The CDR3 nucleotides are TGTGCCAGCAGCATCGGGTCCGAGCAGTACTTC.

As for this clonotype: One junction end disagrees with the germline gene, perhaps due to a read error. Written as DNA, the CDR3 is TGTGCCTGCAGCGAAAGTTGGGGGACAGAAGTGGCGGCCCAGTACTTC. Translation gives CACSESWGTEVAAQYF. V and J are TRBV3-1 and TRBJ2-5; 7 nucleotides align to TRBD1. The germline CDR1 and CDR2 sequences are LGHDT and YNNKEL (reference sequence). The length of the CDR3 is 16 residues.

The rearrangement uses TRBV20-1 and TRBJ2-3, with 11 bases that match TRBD2. This CDR3 spans 16 amino acids. Per the germline V gene, CDR1 is DFQATT and CDR2 is SNEGSKA (reference sequence). Germline trimming cut 2 bases from V and 4 bases from J; bases unmatched to any gene: 8. CDR3 sequence reads: CSARNLAGGQSDTQYF. CDR3 nucleotide sequence: TGCAGTGCTAGAAATTTAGCGGGGGGGCAGTCAGATACGCAGTATTTT.

This clonotype was recorded only once. This chain joins TRBV27 and TRBJ2-3; TRBD2 aligns across 11 bases. V lost 3 bases and J lost 4; bases outside the gene matches: 6. The germline V gene has CDR1 MNHEY and CDR2 SMNVEV (reference sequence). The CDR3 extends over 16 amino acids. Here the CDR3 DNA reads TGTGCCAGCAGTTTTCTACTAGCGGGAGCAGCAGATACGCAGTATTTT. Translating gives CASSFLLAGAADTQYF.

The chain has TRBV5-1 and TRBJ2-5; either TRBD1 or TRBD2 may supply D (5 bases each). The J call may not be correct, given that the DNA end is closer to TRBJ2-7. The CDR3 covers 14 residues. CDR1 is SGHRS and CDR2 is YFSETQ in the germline V gene. In DNA, the CDR3 is TGCGCCAGCAGCTTGGGAAAAAACGGGACCGAGCAGTACTTC. Protein sequence: CASSLGKNGTEQYF.

The V call is TRBV7-2, the J call TRBJ2-3; 12 bases are a match to TRBD2. This CDR3 has 16 residues. Looked up from germline, CDR1 is SGHTA and CDR2 is FQGNSA. The trim removed 3 bases at V and 3 bases at J, leaving 4 bases unmatched. The CDR3: CASSLHTSGGTDTQYF. CDR3 nucleotides: TGTGCCAGCAGCTTGCATACTAGCGGGGGGACAGATACGCAGTATTTT.